Listed here are 25 T cell receptor beta chains from one sample, sequenced in a study of blood T cells in healthy people across ages. For the second PCR, which ran for about 7 to 12 cycles, a sample-barcoded 5' primer and a J-beta primer mix were used. MiXCR was run by TCRdb on the 5' RACE reads, yielding one entry per CDR3 protein. This table holds roughly 800,000 distinct CDR3 sequences, about 62% found once. Sequenced: blood. The receptors derive from a man aged 25-45 years in good health.

The chain combines TRBV2 with TRBJ1-5; D remains ambiguous. V lost 4 bases, J lost 11 bases, and 9 bases lay in between. In germline, CDR1 is SNHLY, CDR2 FYNNEI. The CDR3 spans 11 residues. For the CDR3, the DNA is TGTGCCAGCAGTGCCTCCGCGGCCCAGCATTTT. As protein: CASSASAAQHF.

This clonotype came up a few times. The chain carries TRBV28 and TRBJ2-7, with 8 bases identical to TRBD1. Trimming removed 3 bases from V and 2 bases from J; junction bases left unmatched: 9. This CDR3 is built from 16 residues. Per the germline V gene, CDR1 is MDHEN and CDR2 is SYDVKM. The chain's CDR3 is CASSFRARDRPYEQYF. In DNA, the CDR3 is TGTGCCAGCAGTTTCAGGGCGAGGGACAGGCCCTACGAGCAGTACTTC.

V and J are TRBV5-1 and TRBJ2-5; 12 nucleotides agree with TRBD2. Germline V gives CDR1 SGHRS, CDR2 YFSETQ. The CDR3 is made up of 15 amino acids. Trimming cost V 1 base and J 11 bases; bases outside gene matches: 9. As DNA, the CDR3 is TGCGCCAGCAGCTTGCCTAGCGGGGGGGCGAATGAGCAGTACTTC. Amino acids: CASSLPSGGANEQYF. The full variable domain, in which reference TRBV5-1 and TRBJ2-5 provide the parts outside the CDR3, is KAGVTQTPRYLIKTRGQQVTLSCSPISGHRSVSWYQQTPGQGLQFLFEYFSETQRNKGNFPGRFSGRQFSNSRSEMNVSTLELGDSALYLCASSLPSGGANEQYFGPGTRLLVL.

This chain connects TRBV23-1 to TRBJ1-5, with D unclear. TRBV23-1 is an ORF, and what it does is uncertain. Trimming cost V 2 bases and J 4 bases, with 18 bases left between them. The CDR3 runs 17 residues. Here the CDR3 DNA reads TGCGCCAGCAGTCAAAGTCGACTGCCCGTACTAAATCAGCCCCAGCATTTT. This codes for CASSQSRLPVLNQPQHF.

The rearrangement uses TRBV6-1 and TRBJ2-7; 9 bases line up with TRBD2. The CDR3 loop spans 15 amino acids. J gave up 1 base and V 10 bases, and 11 bases lay outside the gene matches. Germline CDR1 reads MNHNS; CDR2 reads SASEGT. The CDR3 DNA reads TGTGCCACCGAAGTAGGGACTAGCTTTTCCTACGAGCAGTACTTC. Protein product: CATEVGTSFSYEQYF.

The chain couples TRBV7-2 to TRBJ1-3, with D hard to call. Per the germline V gene, CDR1 is SGHTA and CDR2 is FQGNSA. The CDR3 has 14 residues. V was shortened by 1 base and J by 0 bases, with 4 bases between the two germline ends. The chain's CDR3 is CASSLGGSGNTIYF. As DNA, the CDR3 is TGTGCCAGCAGCTTAGGGGGCTCTGGAAACACCATATATTTT.

The rearrangement joins TRBV7-2 to TRBJ2-1; 8 nucleotides align to TRBD1. The V and J ends lost 5 bases and 7 bases, in that order; junction bases with no gene match: 7. The CDR3 loop spans 14 amino acids. Looked up from germline, CDR1 is SGHTA and CDR2 is FQGNSA. The DNA of the CDR3 is TGTGCCAGCAGCCCGCGGACAGGGAGGAATGAGCAGTTCTTC. It encodes CASSPRTGRNEQFF.

This rearrangement joins TRBV9 to TRBJ1-2, with 10 bases lining up with TRBD1. With 3 bases clipped from V and 8 bases from J, the junction kept 13 bases outside the gene matches. The CDR3 has 16 residues. CDR1 and CDR2 (germline): SGDLS, YYNGEE. The CDR3 DNA is TGTGCCAGCAGCGCCAATTCCGGGACAGGGGTGGGAGGCTACACCTTC. This gives the protein CASSANSGTGVGGYTF.

This clonotype has only a few counts. This rearrangement joins TRBV7-2 to TRBJ1-2, with D tentatively TRBD1 (6 bases). Germline V gene sequence: CDR1 SGHTA, CDR2 FQGNSA. V shed 2 bases and J shed 8 bases, with 15 bases lying between them. The CDR3 consists of 14 residues. CDR3 amino acids: CASSLTYQGRGYTF. DNA for the CDR3: TGTGCCAGCAGCTTAACTTACCAGGGGCGAGGCTACACCTTC.

This sequence joins TRBV3-1 and TRBJ2-7, with no clear D. Deletions cut 8 bases from V and 2 bases from J, with 19 bases between. The germline gives CDR1 LGHDT, CDR2 YNNKEL (reference sequence). The CDR3 contains 15 residues. The CDR3 protein is CASAAGMSTPYEQYF. DNA for the CDR3: TGTGCCAGCGCGGCCGGAATGTCCACCCCCTACGAGCAGTACTTC.

In its sample, this clonotype was seen once. V and J are TRBV7-9 and TRBJ2-7, with 10 nucleotides matching TRBD1. V shed 6 bases and J 6 bases; nucleotides not matched to a gene: 8. CDR3 length equals 14 residues. Germline CDR1 reads SEHNR; CDR2 reads FQNEAQ (reference sequence). CDR3 sequence: CASRPGQGTIEQYF. CDR3 DNA: TGTGCCAGCAGACCGGGACAGGGGACGATCGAGCAGTACTTC.

This chain uses TRBV7-2 with TRBJ2-1; 9 positions agree with TRBD2. The ends lost 5 bases at V and 8 bases at J; junction bases unmatched: 10. Germline V lookup: CDR1 SGHTA, CDR2 FQGNSA. CDR3 length: 15 residues. CDR3 in DNA: TGTGCCAGCAGCCCCACCGGGACTAGCTTCCATGAGCAGTTCTTC. Translated, it gives CASSPTGTSFHEQFF.

This clonotype showed up just once. A junction boundary mismatches the germline segment, possibly from a read error. The chain employs TRBV24-1 and TRBJ2-1, with 11 bases fitting TRBD2. The CDR3 is made up of 16 amino acids. Germline loops: CDR1 KGHDR, CDR2 SFDVKD. The CDR3 DNA reads TGTACCACCAGTGGCCCCTTAGCGGGAGGGCCTCATGAGCAGTTCTTC. This encodes CTTSGPLAGGPHEQFF.

This clonotype has a count of ten or more. The chain uses TRBV20-1 and TRBJ2-2; no clear D. The CDR3 runs to 11 residues. CDR1 DFQATT and CDR2 SNEGSKA come from the germline V gene (reference sequence). Trimming took 5 bases from V and 7 from J, leaving 8 bases between them. CDR3 nucleotide sequence: TGCAGTGCTCCCCGACTCGGGGAGCTGTTTTTT. It yields the protein CSAPRLGELFF.

The chain has TRBV20-1 and TRBJ2-4, with no clear D. Deletions cut 2 bases from V and 15 bases from J, with 26 bases between. Per germline, CDR1 DFQATT and CDR2 SNEGSKA (reference sequence). This CDR3 region has 15 residues. CDR3 sequence: CSARIEQPGSYERYF. The CDR3 DNA is TGCAGTGCTAGAATAGAGCAACCGGGCTCCTACGAGCGGTACTTC.

The chain joins TRBV20-1 to TRBJ2-1; a possible D gene is TRBD1 (5 bases). Trimming pared 3 bases from V and 8 bases from J, leaving 17 bases between. The germline CDR1 and CDR2 sequences are DFQATT and SNEGSKA (reference sequence). The CDR3 spans 14 residues. The CDR3: CSASTPGMSDEQFF. DNA of the CDR3: TGCAGTGCTAGTACCCCAGGGATGAGCGATGAGCAGTTCTTC.

The V and J genes are TRBV27 and TRBJ2-1; the D is unclear. This CDR3 contains 14 residues. Germline V lookup: CDR1 MNHEY, CDR2 SMNVEV (reference sequence). V lost 2 bases and J 6 bases, leaving 11 bases between the germline ends. As DNA, the CDR3 is TGTGCCAGCAGTTTAAGGTCTGTGAGCAATGAGCAGTTCTTC. Translating gives CASSLRSVSNEQFF.

The chain's CDR3 is CASRNSGQPEKLFF. The CDR3 nucleotides read TGTGCCAGCAGAAACTCCGGACAGCCAGAAAAACTGTTTTTT. V is TRBV12-3 or TRBV12-4 and J is TRBJ1-4; a weak D match, TRBD1 (6 bases). The ends were cut back, 6 bases at V and 8 bases at J, with 16 bases in the middle. CDR3 length equals 14 residues.

For this clonotype: The junction shows a germline mismatch at one end, possibly a read error. The chain uses TRBV4-3 and TRBJ1-6; possibly TRBD1 for D (5 bases). CDR1 and CDR2 (germline): LGHNA, YSLEER. The CDR3 totals 16 residues. The CDR3, as DNA: TGCGCCGGCAGCCAAGCTTTACAGGCCCTTAATTCACCCCTCCACTTT. Its protein is CAGSQALQALNSPLHF.

The rearrangement uses TRBV7-2 and TRBJ2-7, with D perhaps TRBD1 (6 bases). V was trimmed by 3 bases and J by 3 bases, leaving 12 bases between them. Germline assignment: CDR1 SGHTA and CDR2 FQGNSA. The length of the CDR3 is 14 residues. For the CDR3, the DNA is TGTGCCAGCAGCTTTGGGACAACGAGCTACGAGCAGTACTTC. Translated: CASSFGTTSYEQYF.

The chain links TRBV20-1 to TRBJ2-2, with D unresolved. Germline V lookup: CDR1 DFQATT, CDR2 SNEGSKA (reference sequence). The CDR3 length is 12 residues. Trimming removed 0 bases at V and 6 bases at J, with 5 bases between. The CDR3 sequence: CSARDRAGELFF. The CDR3 region has the DNA TGCAGTGCTAGAGACCGGGCCGGGGAGCTGTTTTTT.

CDR3 coding DNA: TGTGCCAGCAGCCCCCAGACAGGGAATTCACCCCTCCACTTT. It is translated as CASSPQTGNSPLHF. This chain joins TRBV4-2 and TRBJ1-6, with TRBD1 matching over 7 bases. Per the germline V gene, CDR1 is LGHNA and CDR2 is YNFKEQ. Trimming removed 4 bases from V and 7 bases from J; junction bases left unmatched: 4. This CDR3 has 14 residues.

The rearrangement links TRBV27 to TRBJ2-4, with 7 nucleotides matching TRBD1. With V trimmed by 2 bases and J by 8 bases, 6 bases remained unmatched. Germline CDR1 is MNHEY and CDR2 is SMNVEV (reference sequence). The CDR3 contains 14 residues. The CDR3 DNA reads TGTGCCAGCAGTTTAAGGACAGGAGGAGACATTCAGTACTTC. Its translation: CASSLRTGGDIQYF.

Of note for this clonotype: Given a much more abundant clone one base away, this may be a read error. This chain links TRBV9 with TRBJ2-7; unclear D gene. Deletions cut 3 bases from V and 5 bases from J, with 15 bases between. The germline V gene encodes CDR1 SGDLS and CDR2 YYNGEE. CDR3 length: 14 residues. The CDR3 DNA reads as TGTGCCAGCAGCGCCTGGGTCCTCGGACACGAGCAGTACTTC. Protein product: CASSAWVLGHEQYF.

The chain couples TRBV5-1 to TRBJ2-7; TRBD1 or TRBD2 may be the D gene (5 bases each). Germline loops: CDR1 SGHRS, CDR2 YFSETQ. V was shortened by 0 bases and J by 2 bases, with 15 bases between the two germline ends. The CDR3 spans 16 residues. The CDR3 sequence: CASSLAIGGNTYEQYF. For the CDR3, the DNA is TGCGCCAGCAGCTTGGCCATTGGGGGAAACACCTACGAGCAGTACTTC.